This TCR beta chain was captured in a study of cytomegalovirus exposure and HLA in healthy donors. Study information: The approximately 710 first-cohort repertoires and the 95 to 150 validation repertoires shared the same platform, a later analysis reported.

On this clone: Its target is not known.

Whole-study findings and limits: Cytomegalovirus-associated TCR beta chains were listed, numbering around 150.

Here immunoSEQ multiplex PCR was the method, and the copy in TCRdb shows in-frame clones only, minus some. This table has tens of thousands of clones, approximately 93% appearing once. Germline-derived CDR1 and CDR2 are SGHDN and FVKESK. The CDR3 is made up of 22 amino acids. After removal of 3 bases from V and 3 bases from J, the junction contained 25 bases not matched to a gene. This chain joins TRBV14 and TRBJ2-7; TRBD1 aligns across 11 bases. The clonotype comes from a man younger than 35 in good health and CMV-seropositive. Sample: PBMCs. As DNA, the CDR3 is TGTGCCAGCAGCCATCGGACAGGGGGCCCCAGTAAAAGCGGGAGAAAGGTCTACGAGCAGTACTTC. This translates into CASSHRTGGPSKSGRKVYEQYF.